This entry lists 28 T cell receptor delta chains sequenced from one sample in a study of Vδ1+ human thymocytes. Study-level results: Highly polyclonal TRG and TRD repertoires with Gaussian CDR3 length distributions appeared in thymus.

No antigen is known for these receptors. Sequences come from RNA converted to cDNA by reverse transcription. Pooled V-gene forward primers with one constant-region reverse primer generated the CDR3 amplicons by multiplex PCR. TCRdb reprocessed the multiplex PCR reads through CATT. The top ten hold over 0.2% of the sample, which has 70,000 or so delta-chain clones, around 35% seen once. Sequenced material: Vdelta1+ gamma-delta thymocytes from the thymus. The subset: FACS-sorted CD3+ TCRalphabeta- TCRVdelta1+ TCRVdelta2- thymocytes. The receptors originated from a boy in the first two years of life who had congenital heart surgery.

This clone was detected only a few times. The chain joins TRDV2 to TRDJ1, with 10 bases that match TRDD3. After removal of 3 bases from V and 0 bases from J, the junction contained 12 bases not matched to a gene. Germline-derived CDR1 and CDR2 are GEAIGNYY and EKD. This CDR3 comprises 18 residues. Written as DNA, the CDR3 is TGTGCCTGTGACCCCATACTGGGGGATGAACAGTACACCGATAAACTCATCTTT. It codes for CACDPILGDEQYTDKLIF.

This clone was picked up a small number of times. The chain joins TRDV2 to TRDJ3; 10 nucleotides line up with TRDD3. V dropped 0 bases and J dropped 0; count of bases not matched to a gene: 13. Germline CDR1 and CDR2: GEAIGNYY and EKD. The CDR3 contains 22 residues. CDR3 sequence reads: CACDTELPGDTLSSWDTRQMFF. The DNA for the CDR3 is TGTGCCTGTGACACCGAGTTACCGGGGGATACGCTGAGCTCCTGGGACACCCGACAGATGTTTTTC.

The chain links TRDV1 to TRDJ1; D may be TRDD3 (6 bases). Germline lookup yields CDR1 TSWWSYY and CDR2 QGS. V was shortened by 5 bases and J by 0 bases, with 22 bases between the two germline ends. The CDR3 has 18 amino acids. The DNA for the CDR3 is TGTGCTCTTGGGAACCCAAGTCGGGGGACCGAGTACACCGATAAACTCATCTTT. Its translation is CALGNPSRGTEYTDKLIF.

V is TRDV1 and J is TRDJ1; TRDD3 agrees at 9 bases. The V and J ends lost 1 base and 0 bases, in that order; junction bases with no gene match: 12. The CDR3 totals 19 residues. The germline gives CDR1 TSWWSYY, CDR2 QGS. The CDR3 DNA is TGTGCTCTTGGGGAACACCACGTACTGGGGGAAAAGTACACCGATAAACTCATCTTT. Its translation is CALGEHHVLGEKYTDKLIF.

This clone was seen more than once but under ten times. The gene calls are TRDV1 and TRDJ1; 9 nucleotides align to TRDD3. Per the germline V gene, CDR1 is TSWWSYY and CDR2 is QGS. V shed 4 bases and J 0 bases; nucleotides not matched to a gene: 21. The length of the CDR3 is 21 residues. CDR3 DNA: TGTGCTCTTGGGGTTCCGTTCCCACAAAGCGGGGATACGCCTCACACCGATAAACTCATCTTT. Amino acids: CALGVPFPQSGDTPHTDKLIF.

The table lists this clone with a count of one. This rearrangement joins TRDV1 to TRDJ1; D not resolved. The CDR3 spans 19 residues. V gave up 1 base and J gave up 5 bases, with 26 bases separating them. Germline values: CDR1 TSWWSYY, CDR2 QGS. CDR3 nucleotides: TGTGCTCTTGGGGAACGTAGAAGCCCTCGCAAGCCAACCTTAGATAAACTCATCTTT. This sequence encodes CALGERRSPRKPTLDKLIF.

This chain uses TRDV1 with TRDJ1; no clear D. The CDR3 runs 16 residues. CDR1 and CDR2 (germline): TSWWSYY, QGS. V was trimmed by 0 bases and J by 0 bases, leaving 11 bases between them. The CDR3: CALGELLYPNTDKLIF. The CDR3 DNA is TGTGCTCTTGGGGAACTACTGTACCCCAACACCGATAAACTCATCTTT.

This sequence joins TRDV1 and TRDJ1; TRDD3 aligns across 10 bases. With V trimmed by 1 base and J by 0 bases, 20 bases remained unmatched. Germline CDR1 and CDR2: TSWWSYY and QGS. The CDR3 length is 22 residues. The DNA for the CDR3 is TGTGCTCTTGGGGAACACCTGGGTGAGCCTATATGGGGGATACCCTACACCGATAAACTCATCTTT. The encoded protein is CALGEHLGEPIWGIPYTDKLIF.

This clone was seen more than once but under ten times. V is TRDV1 and J is TRDJ1; D is ambiguous. Trimming removed 8 bases from V and 3 bases from J, with 10 bases in between. In germline, CDR1 is TSWWSYY, CDR2 QGS. This CDR3 contains 12 residues. CDR3 coding DNA: TGTGCTCTTTCCCTAAAGCCCGATAAACTCATCTTT. This encodes CALSLKPDKLIF.

The rearrangement joins TRDV1 to TRDJ1, with TRDD3 identical over 10 bases. The CDR3 is 19 amino acids. Germline loops: CDR1 TSWWSYY, CDR2 QGS. Losses at the gene ends were 4 bases for V and 2 bases for J; bases not matched to a gene: 16. The CDR3 DNA reads as TGTGCTCTTGGGGGATCTTCCTCGGGGGATACGAAAGGAACCGATAAACTCATCTTT. Its protein product is CALGGSSSGDTKGTDKLIF.

The chain uses TRDV1 and TRDJ1; 12 bases line up with TRDD3. J gave up 5 bases and V 3 bases, and 16 bases lay outside the gene matches. The CDR3 contains 19 residues. Germline V lookup: CDR1 TSWWSYY, CDR2 QGS. Written as DNA, the CDR3 is TGTGCTCTTGGGGACCAAACGTCGATTACTGGGGGATACAGGGATAAACTCATCTTT. It translates to CALGDQTSITGGYRDKLIF.

The chain employs TRDV1 and TRDJ1; D gene uncertain. V was trimmed by 0 bases and J by 1 base, leaving 9 bases between them. The CDR3 spans 15 residues. Germline CDR1 TSWWSYY, CDR2 QGS. DNA for the CDR3: TGTGCTCTTGGGGAACTACATGGGTTCACCGATAAACTCATCTTT. It translates to CALGELHGFTDKLIF.

This rearrangement joins TRDV1 to TRDJ1; TRDD3 aligns across 10 bases. CDR3 length: 19 amino acids. Germline CDR1 is TSWWSYY and CDR2 is QGS. V lost 1 base to trimming and J lost 4 bases; unmatched junction nucleotides: 15. Here the CDR3 DNA reads TGTGCTCTTGGGGAACGATCTCCCTACCTGGGGGATAACGACGATAAACTCATCTTT. This translates into CALGERSPYLGDNDDKLIF.

The gene calls are TRDV1 and TRDJ1, with 8 bases matching TRDD3. The germline V gene has CDR1 TSWWSYY and CDR2 QGS. J was trimmed by 2 bases and V by 1 base; bases with no gene match: 21. The CDR3 is 21 amino acids. This CDR3 is CALGEHLPPYWGGPSTDKLIF. CDR3 DNA sequence: TGTGCTCTTGGGGAACACCTTCCCCCGTACTGGGGGGGACCTAGTACCGATAAACTCATCTTT.

This clone occurred a few times. The genes are TRDV2 and TRDJ1; D gene uncertain. The germline V gene has CDR1 GEAIGNYY and CDR2 EKD. CDR3 length equals 9 residues. The germline V and J ends were trimmed by 0 bases and 10 bases, with 2 bases remaining between them. In DNA form, the CDR3 reads TGTGCCTGTGACACCCGACTCATCTTT. Translated, it gives CACDTRLIF.

V gene TRDV1 combines with J gene TRDJ1; weak D call: TRDD3 (5 bases). In germline, CDR1 is TSWWSYY, CDR2 QGS. Trimming stripped 1 base from V and 0 bases from J, with 12 bases between. The CDR3 has 16 amino acids. DNA for the CDR3: TGTGCTCTTGGGGAACCCCTCTCTGGGTACACCGATAAACTCATCTTT. This codes for CALGEPLSGYTDKLIF.

The chain joins TRDV1 to TRDJ1, with D maybe TRDD3 (6 bases). The CDR3 is 16 amino acids. V lost 0 bases and J 2 bases, leaving 13 bases between the germline ends. Per the germline V gene, CDR1 is TSWWSYY and CDR2 is QGS. CDR3 residues: CALGELRPGATDKLIF. CDR3 sequence (DNA): TGTGCTCTTGGGGAACTACGACCTGGGGCAACCGATAAACTCATCTTT.

This clone was seen a few times. This chain links TRDV1 with TRDJ1, with D perhaps matching TRDD3 (5 bases). Germline V gene sequence: CDR1 TSWWSYY, CDR2 QGS. V lost 4 bases and J 0 bases, leaving 21 bases between the germline ends. The CDR3 consists of 18 residues. For the CDR3, the DNA is TGTGCTCTTGGGGTCCCCAAAGTCCGCTGGGCCTACACCGATAAACTCATCTTT. This codes for CALGVPKVRWAYTDKLIF.

J is TRDJ1 and V is TRDV1; 10 bases map to TRDD3. Trimming took 0 bases from V and 0 from J; bases not matched to a gene: 13. The CDR3 contains 20 residues. The V gene's germline CDR1 is TSWWSYY and CDR2 QGS. The CDR3 sequence is CALGELHPPSTGGYTDKLIF. CDR3 coding DNA: TGTGCTCTTGGGGAACTCCATCCTCCCAGTACTGGGGGATACACCGATAAACTCATCTTT.

With regard to this clone: Other DNA sequences within the sample encode an identical CDR3. The rearrangement joins TRDV1 to TRDJ1, with TRDD3 as a possible D gene (6 bases). Trimming stripped 0 bases from V and 0 bases from J, with 17 bases between. In germline, CDR1 is TSWWSYY, CDR2 QGS. The CDR3 has 18 residues. CDR3 nucleotides: TGTGCTCTTGGGGAACTGAATGGTGGATACTCATACACCGATAAACTCATCTTT. This codes for CALGELNGGYSYTDKLIF.

This clone showed up just a few times. The V and J genes are TRDV1 and TRDJ1, with 10 nucleotides matching TRDD3. Per germline, CDR1 TSWWSYY and CDR2 QGS. V lost 2 bases and J lost 3; bases outside the gene matches: 12. This CDR3 has 18 residues. The DNA for the CDR3 is TGTGCTCTTGGGGAAGGGGGGGGATACGCGCGGAGAGCCGATAAACTCATCTTT. Protein product: CALGEGGGYARRADKLIF.

This clone was seen more than once but under ten times. The rearrangement joins TRDV1 to TRDJ1, with TRDD3 identical over 10 bases. Germline CDR1 is TSWWSYY and CDR2 is QGS. This CDR3 contains 16 residues. The trim removed 5 bases at V and 0 bases at J, leaving 6 bases unmatched. The CDR3 protein is CALGTYTGGYTDKLIF. The CDR3 coding sequence is TGTGCTCTTGGGACATACACTGGGGGATACACCGATAAACTCATCTTT.

This chain uses TRDV1 with TRDJ1; maybe TRDD3 (5 bases). The V gene lost 0 bases and the J gene lost 0 bases, with 14 bases spanning the gap. CDR1 and CDR2 (germline): TSWWSYY, QGS. The CDR3 contains 17 residues. This chain's CDR3 is CALGELPWGGNTDKLIF. DNA for the CDR3: TGTGCTCTTGGGGAACTCCCTTGGGGCGGCAACACCGATAAACTCATCTTT.

This clone was seen more than once but under ten times. The chain has TRDV1 and TRDJ1; 13 positions match TRDD3. CDR1 TSWWSYY and CDR2 QGS come from the germline V gene. The ends lost 3 bases at V and 0 bases at J; junction bases unmatched: 25. The CDR3 extends over 24 amino acids. The CDR3 DNA reads as TGTGCTCTTGGGGACCGAACATCACCTAACTCCGTACTGGGGGATACGCTTTACACCGATAAACTCATCTTT. Translating gives CALGDRTSPNSVLGDTLYTDKLIF.

The V gene is TRDV1, the J gene TRDJ1; 12 bases fit TRDD3. The CDR3 runs 19 residues. Germline CDR1 reads TSWWSYY; CDR2 reads QGS. With 1 base clipped from V and 1 base from J, the junction kept 10 bases outside the gene matches. Here the CDR3 reads CALGEHLLGDTRATDKLIF. In nucleotides, the CDR3 is TGTGCTCTTGGGGAACATCTACTGGGGGATACAAGGGCCACCGATAAACTCATCTTT.

This sequence joins TRDV1 and TRDJ1; 8 positions match TRDD2. CDR3 length: 19 amino acids. Germline V gene sequence: CDR1 TSWWSYY, CDR2 QGS. The ends lost 0 bases at V and 6 bases at J; junction bases unmatched: 18. CDR3 coding DNA: TGTGCTCTTGGGGAACTCAATGCCCTTCCTATAGCCTTGCTCCATAAACTCATCTTT. Protein: CALGELNALPIALLHKLIF.

The rearrangement joins TRDV1 to TRDJ1; 10 nucleotides line up with TRDD3. The CDR3 covers 20 residues. The V and J ends lost 0 bases and 0 bases, in that order; junction bases with no gene match: 13. From germline, CDR1 is TSWWSYY and CDR2 QGS. CDR3 in DNA: TGTGCTCTTGGGGAACTTGTACTGGGGGATTATCAACCGTACACCGATAAACTCATCTTT. It translates to CALGELVLGDYQPYTDKLIF.

This clone has only a few counts. The same CDR3 arises from other DNA sequences in this sample as well. This sequence joins TRDV1 and TRDJ1; TRDD3 matches 9 bases. J gave up 0 bases and V 0 bases, and 17 bases lay outside the gene matches. The CDR3 contains 21 residues. Germline CDR1 TSWWSYY, CDR2 QGS. The CDR3 bases are TGTGCTCTTGGGGAACTACGATCTTTCCCCGGGGGATACCCCTACACCGATAAACTCATCTTT. This codes for CALGELRSFPGGYPYTDKLIF.